This record looks at one T cell receptor (beta chain) sequence and its context. Since no conserved phenylalanine or tryptophan closes the CDR3, a read error is the likely cause. The CDR3 totals 15 residues. CDR1 is LNHDA, CDR2 SQIVND, per germline (reference sequence). Between the trimmed V and J ends, which lost 2 bases and 0 bases, there was a span of 11 bases. This sample was taken from a study of T cell repertoires in cytomegalovirus infection. TCRdb itself ran the reads through MiXCR, one entry per CDR3 protein. The data hold approximately 550,000 distinct CDR3 sequences, with approximately 17% observed a single time.

Source material: CD8+ T cells from PBMCs. This clonotype was sampled from a human donor in good health (CMV status not recorded). Some clones in this sample may be carry-over from other donors' samples. The genes are TRBV19 and TRBJ2-7, with D perhaps TRBD2 (6 bases). CDR3 sequence: CASSIWVGSSYEQYL. DNA of the CDR3: TGTGCCAGTAGTATATGGGTCGGGAGCTCCTACGAGCAGTACTTA.